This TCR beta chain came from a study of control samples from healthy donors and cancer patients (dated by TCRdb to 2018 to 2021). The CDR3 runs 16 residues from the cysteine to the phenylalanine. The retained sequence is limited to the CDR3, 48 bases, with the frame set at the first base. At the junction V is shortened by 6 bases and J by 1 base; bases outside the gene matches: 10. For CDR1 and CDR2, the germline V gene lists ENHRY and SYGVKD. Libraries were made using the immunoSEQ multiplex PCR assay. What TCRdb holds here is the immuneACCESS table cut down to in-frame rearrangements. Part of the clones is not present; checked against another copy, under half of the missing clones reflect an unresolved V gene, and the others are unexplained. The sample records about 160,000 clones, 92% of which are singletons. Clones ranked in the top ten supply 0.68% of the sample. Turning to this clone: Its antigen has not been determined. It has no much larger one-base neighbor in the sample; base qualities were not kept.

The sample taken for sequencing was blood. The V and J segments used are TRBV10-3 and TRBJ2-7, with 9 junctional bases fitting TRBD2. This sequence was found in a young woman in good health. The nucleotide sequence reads TGTGCCATCAGCCAGAGTCAGAGCGGGAGGTCCTACGAGCAGTACTTC. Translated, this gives CAISQSQSGRSYEQYF.